Listed here is a single T cell receptor (beta chain). Antigen unknown. V lost 7 bases and J lost 12; bases outside the gene matches: 19. This CDR3 has 16 residues. In germline, CDR1 is MNHNS, CDR2 SASEGT. The sample belongs to a study of esophageal squamous cell carcinoma under preoperative chemotherapy. The overall study: Both tumor-infiltrating lymphocytes and peripheral blood T cells were profiled. Study outcomes and limitations: Tumor-infiltrating lymphocytes showed no significant post-chemotherapy TCR diversity increase, unlike peripheral T cells. Post-treatment tumor-infiltrating lymphocytes appeared partly derived from peripheral T cells migrating into the tumor.

From the PCR reads, TCRdb called clonotypes with MiXCR, one entry per CDR3 protein. Of about 11,000 distinct CDR3 sequences listed, roughly 63% are singletons. Noted time point: after preoperative PTX-NDP chemotherapy. V is TRBV6-1 and J is TRBJ2-1; 9 bases align to TRBD2. The sample was taken from a patient given preoperative chemotherapy. The sequence was collected from a human donor with esophageal squamous cell carcinoma. The donor label of this sample is uncertain. DNA for the CDR3: TGTGCCAGCACCCCAACCGGGACTAGCCGTGATATTTGGCAGTTCTTC. Amino acid sequence: CASTPTGTSRDIWQFF.